The TCR beta chain described here comes from a study of a mutant IDH1 vaccine in newly diagnosed glioma. Study summary: Beginning 4-6 weeks after radiotherapy alone, or with temozolomide cycles, vaccination took place. Visit V13 took place at week 47, and visit V12 happened at week 35. Study-wide findings and caveats: Patients showed vaccine-induced immune responses at a rate of 90% to 95%.

As concerns this clone: Its antigen is as yet unknown.

Regarding time point: week 47, end of study. Vaccination comprised doses that each held 300 ug of mutant IDH1 20-mer peptide, plus topical imiquimod. Patients, over weeks 1, 3, 5, 7, 11, 15, 19 and 23, received a total of eight vaccinations. Here immunoSEQ multiplex PCR was the method, and the copy in TCRdb shows in-frame clones only, minus some. This sample carries approximately 50,000 clones, over 60% of them seen once, and the ten largest clones take less than 5.5%. The V gene's germline CDR1 is MNHNS and CDR2 SASEGT. Trimming took 4 bases from V and 0 from J; bases not matched to a gene: 9. This CDR3 has 16 residues.

This specimen was PBMCs, taken from a glioma patient whose treatment included an IDH1 peptide vaccine. The sequence came from a middle-aged woman with glioma. Some clones in this sample may be carry-over from other donors' samples. The gene calls are TRBV6-1 and TRBJ2-7, with 7 bases identical to TRBD2. CDR3 DNA sequence: TGTGCCAGCAGTGGACCCCCGGGGGGTATCTCCTACGAGCAGTACTTC. The encoded protein is CASSGPPGGISYEQYF.